A selection of T cell receptor beta chains follows, all from one sample in a study of graft-versus-host responses after intestinal transplantation. Sequencing was performed with immunoSEQ multiplex PCR; in TCRdb, only in-frame clones are kept and a portion is missing. There are 85,000 to 100,000 clones in the sample; 85% to 95% occur only once, and over 0.055% lies in the top ten. These receptors are not linked to any known antigen. Here the sequenced sample was unstimulated CD8+ T cells sorted from spleen or lymph node cells, taken before transplant. These receptors were collected from a human donor who was the organ donor for an intestinal transplant. The CDR3 runs from the conserved cysteine through the conserved F or W. Each record gives: J gene, D gene, V gene, CDR3 DNA, CDR3 protein. A D gene is named only where the DNA matches it firmly.

j_gene: TRBJ2-7
d_gene: TRBD1
v_gene: TRBV28
CDR3nt: TGTGCCAGCACTCATTGGGGTGGGGACAGATACGAGCAGTACTTC
CDR3aa: CASTHWGGDRYEQYF

j_gene: TRBJ1-3
d_gene: NA
v_gene: TRBV5-1
CDR3nt: TGCGCCAGCAGCTCTGGGGAGTCCTCTGGAAACACCATATATTTT
CDR3aa: CASSSGESSGNTIYF

j_gene: TRBJ2-3
d_gene: TRBD2
v_gene: TRBV7-6
CDR3nt: TGTGCCAGCAGTCTCGGACTAGCGGGGATCACAGATACGCAGTATTTT
CDR3aa: CASSLGLAGITDTQYF

j_gene: TRBJ2-1
d_gene: TRBD2
v_gene: TRBV28
CDR3nt: TGTGCCAGCAGTTTTCCCCTAGCGGGGGAGAATGAGCAGTTCTTC
CDR3aa: CASSFPLAGENEQFF

j_gene: TRBJ1-1
d_gene: NA
v_gene: TRBV5-1
CDR3nt: TGCGCCAGCAGCTTGGCCGTCCTAGGGGACACTGAAGCTTTCTTT
CDR3aa: CASSLAVLGDTEAFF

j_gene: TRBJ2-1
d_gene: TRBD2
v_gene: TRBV4-2
CDR3nt: TGTGCCAGCAGCCACGGGGCGGGGGACTCCAGGGAGCAGTTCTTC
CDR3aa: CASSHGAGDSREQFF

j_gene: TRBJ2-1
d_gene: TRBD2
v_gene: TRBV30
CDR3nt: TGTGCCTGGAGCCCCGCCGTCGGACTAGTAAAGTTCTTC
CDR3aa: CAWSPAVGLVKFF

j_gene: TRBJ1-5
d_gene: NA
v_gene: TRBV10-3
CDR3nt: TGTGCCATCAGTGAGTCGGGCAGGGGAAGCAATCAGCCCCAGCATTTT
CDR3aa: CAISESGRGSNQPQHF

j_gene: TRBJ2-3
d_gene: TRBD2
v_gene: TRBV19
CDR3nt: TGTGCCAGTACCCCCCCCAGCGGGGGACCAGATACGCAGTATTTT
CDR3aa: CASTPPSGGPDTQYF

j_gene: TRBJ2-7
d_gene: NA
v_gene: TRBV7-6
CDR3nt: TGTGCCAGCAGCTTAGTGTGGGGAGCGGAGAGGGCCTCCGGTGAGCAGTACTTC
CDR3aa: CASSLVWGAERASGEQYF

j_gene: TRBJ2-2
d_gene: NA
v_gene: TRBV4-2
CDR3nt: TGTGCCAGCAGCCAAGACCTACTACCCACGAACACCGGGGAGCTGTTTTTT
CDR3aa: CASSQDLLPTNTGELFF